This is a list of T cell receptor beta chains from one sample in a study of blood T cells in healthy people across ages. One entry per CDR3 protein results from TCRdb running MiXCR on the 5' RACE reads. The sample includes over a million distinct CDR3 sequences, more than 40% of them seen just once. The sequenced material came from blood. Source of these receptors: a woman aged 60-75 years in good health. Each CDR3 is given with its conserved first and last residue. D genes are given only for firm matches. Clone size is given for some rows only: seen once, a few or many times, or a class if the clone is expanded.

clone size	J gene	D gene	V gene	CDR3 DNA	CDR3 protein
.	TRBJ2-5	.	TRBV5-1	TGCGCCAGCAGCTTTAATCCGACAGGGAGCGGGCAAGAGACCCAGTACTTC	CASSFNPTGSGQETQYF
.	TRBJ1-1	TRBD1	TRBV11-2	TGTGCCAGCAGCCCGGGACAGATTGAAGCTTTCTTT	CASSPGQIEAFF
.	TRBJ2-7	.	TRBV7-8	TGTGCCAGCAGCTTAGCCCGACAGGTCGGGAAGCAGTACTTC	CASSLARQVGKQYF
.	TRBJ1-1	.	TRBV18	TGTGCCAGCTCACCACCTACAGGGTCGGGTAAAGCTTTCTTT	CASSPPTGSGKAFF
.	TRBJ2-1	.	TRBV12-3/TRBV12-4	TGTGCCAGCAGTTTTGCTGGTTTACTAGGGGGCAATGAGCAGTTCTTC	CASSFAGLLGGNEQFF
.	TRBJ2-2	TRBD1	TRBV6-5	TGTGCCAGCAGTCCCGGGACAGTTGGCTTGGGGGAGCTGTTTTTT	CASSPGTVGLGELFF
.	TRBJ2-7	TRBD2	TRBV12-3/TRBV12-4	TGTGCCAGCAGTAGACTAGCCGTCCTCTACGAGCAGTACTTC	CASSRLAVLYEQYF
.	TRBJ1-2	.	TRBV28	TGTGCCAGCAGGCTTTTAGGCACAGACTATGGCTACACCTTC	CASRLLGTDYGYTF
.	TRBJ2-5	TRBD2	TRBV30	TGTGCCTGGAGGCCGGGACTAGGGTACCAAGAGACCCAGTACTTC	CAWRPGLGYQETQYF
.	TRBJ2-3	TRBD2	TRBV2	TGTGCCAGCAGTGGGTTCCATCTTAGCGGGAGAGTGACAGATACGCAGTATTTT	CASSGFHLSGRVTDTQYF
once	TRBJ2-1	.	TRBV6-5	TGTGCCAGCCAGAGATTTGACGAGCAGTTCTTC	CASQRFDEQFF
.	TRBJ2-1	TRBD2	TRBV28	TGTGCCAGCAGTTCTGGGACTAGCGGGACTTACAATGAGCAGTTCTTC	CASSSGTSGTYNEQFF
few	TRBJ2-7	TRBD1	TRBV7-9	TGTGCCAGCAGCGGGACAGTAACGTACGAGCAGTACTTC	CASSGTVTYEQYF
.	TRBJ1-2	.	TRBV7-9	TGTGCCAGCAGCTTAGGGGGGGTCAAAAGAGGCTACACCTTC	CASSLGGVKRGYTF
few	TRBJ2-7	.	TRBV2	TGTGCCAGCAGCGCCGGGACCTACGAGCAGTACTTC	CASSAGTYEQYF
few	TRBJ2-7	.	TRBV21-1	TGTGCCAGCAGCAAAGGTTGGAGGCTAGCGGCAGCCTACGAGCAGTACTTC	CASSKGWRLAAAYEQYF
.	TRBJ2-5	.	TRBV28	TGTGCCACGCTAACCGGGACGAACTCTTTGGAGACCCAGTACTTC	CATLTGTNSLETQYF
.	TRBJ1-1	TRBD1	TRBV7-9	TGTGCCAGCTTTCAGGGGGCCGACACTGAAGCTTTCTTT	CASFQGADTEAFF
once	TRBJ2-7	.	TRBV29-1	TGCAGCGCCACAGGTCGAGGCTTCTCCTACGAGCAGTACTTC	CSATGRGFSYEQYF
.	TRBJ2-7	.	TRBV27	TGTGCCAGCAAGGGGGGGGTCAGCTCCTACGAGCAGTACTTC	CASKGGVSSYEQYF
.	TRBJ1-4	.	TRBV29-1	TGCAGCGTTCAGAGGGACCCAACTAATGAAAAACTGTTTTTT	CSVQRDPTNEKLFF
many	TRBJ2-1	TRBD1	TRBV7-9	TGTGCCAGCAGCCCACCGGGACAGGGCAACAATGAGCAGTTCTTC	CASSPPGQGNNEQFF
few	TRBJ2-5	.	TRBV29-1	TGCAGCGTTGAGACCTTACAAGAGACCCAGTACTTC	CSVETLQETQYF
.	TRBJ1-2	TRBD1	TRBV20-1	TGCAGTGCTAGAGAAACGGGACAGCCAGATAACTATGGCTACACCTTC	CSARETGQPDNYGYTF
.	TRBJ1-5	.	TRBV10-2	TGCGCCAGCAGTGGAGACAGATACAATCAGCCCCAGCATTTT	CASSGDRYNQPQHF
many	TRBJ2-1	.	TRBV28	TGTGCCAGCAGTCCCCCGGGGGCGACAAACAATGAGCAGTTCTTC	CASSPPGATNNEQFF